One and the same sample provided the 18 T cell receptor beta chains below, sequenced in a study of T-cell reconstitution after alpha-beta-depleted transplantation in children (dated by TCRdb to between 2015 and 2016). The library was prepared using PCR. Sequenced on an Illumina HiSeq 2500. TCR library preparation used molecular barcoding, with unique molecular identifiers applied to normalize quantification of the TCRbeta repertoire. Clones were called with MiXCR by TCRdb after fastp trimmed the public reads at Q25, and only in-frame beta chains were retained. Rows with one shared CDR3 protein collapse into an entry with the most common genes and DNA. Present in this sample are 200,000 to 300,000 distinct CDR3 sequences, 12% of which were seen just once. The top ten clones comprise 2% to 3% of the sample. The starting material was PBMCs from the stem cell graft donor, obtained from the stem cell graft. These receptor sequences come from a human donor who donated a stem cell graft to a child with acute lymphoblastic leukemia.

This clonotype was observed many times. Here the CDR3 reads CSARDRGRSSYNSPLHF. The CDR3 coding sequence is TGCAGTGCTAGAGACCGGGGAAGGAGCTCCTATAATTCACCCCTCCACTTT. The chain recombines TRBV20-1 with TRBJ1-6, with D uncertain. With 0 bases removed from V and 0 bases from J, the gap between germline ends came to 12 bases. CDR3 length equals 17 residues. The germline gives CDR1 DFQATT, CDR2 SNEGSKA (reference sequence).

This clonotype appeared a few times. The genes are TRBV19 and TRBJ1-1, with D possibly matching TRBD1 (5 bases). Between the trimmed V and J ends, which lost 4 bases and 3 bases, there was a span of 12 bases. The germline CDR1 and CDR2 sequences are LNHDA and SQIVND (reference sequence). There are 14 residues in the CDR3. The CDR3 sequence: CASSTTADYTEAFF. The CDR3 nucleotides are TGTGCCAGTAGTACGACAGCGGATTACACTGAAGCTTTCTTT.

This clonotype appeared many times. This sequence joins TRBV20-1 and TRBJ2-7, with 10 bases that match TRBD1. The CDR3 spans 14 residues. Germline loops: CDR1 DFQATT, CDR2 SNEGSKA (reference sequence). The V gene end was trimmed by 1 base and the J gene end by 6 bases; junction bases not matched to a gene: 6. For the CDR3, the DNA is TGCAGTGCTAGAGCCGGGACAGGGGCTTCCGAGCAGTACTTC. The encoded protein is CSARAGTGASEQYF.

This chain links TRBV4-2 with TRBJ2-7; 10 positions match TRBD2. Trimming at V came to 1 base and at J to 6 bases, leaving 9 bases not matched to a gene. The CDR3 consists of 16 residues. Germline V gene sequence: CDR1 LGHNA, CDR2 YNFKEQ. CDR3: CASSQVCLAGDCEQYF. Written as DNA, the CDR3 is TGTGCCAGCAGCCAAGTGTGCCTAGCGGGGGACTGCGAGCAGTACTTC.

Only a few counts were recorded for this clonotype. The rearrangement joins TRBV5-5 to TRBJ1-1, with D perhaps matching TRBD1 (5 bases). CDR3 length equals 17 residues. Trimming took off 2 bases at V and 0 bases at J, with 17 bases between the two ends. CDR1 SGHKS and CDR2 YYEKEE come from the germline V gene (reference sequence). In DNA form, the CDR3 reads TGTGCCAGCAGCTTTCGGTCAGGGCTGCCCGTGAACACTGAAGCTTTCTTT. It codes for CASSFRSGLPVNTEAFF. The full variable domain, in which reference TRBV5-5 and TRBJ1-1 provide the parts outside the CDR3, is DAGVTQSPTHLIKTRGQQVTLRCSPISGHKSVSWYQQVLGQGPQFIFQYYEKEERGRGNFPDRFSARQFPNYSSELNVNALLLGDSALYLCASSFRSGLPVNTEAFFGQGTRLTVV.

This clonotype was seen more than once but under ten times. The V and J genes are TRBV20-1 and TRBJ2-1, with TRBD1 matching over 7 bases. Germline V gene lookup returns CDR1 DFQATT and CDR2 SNEGSKA (reference sequence). This CDR3 spans 14 amino acids. Trimming removed 0 bases from V and 9 bases from J; junction bases left unmatched: 8. The CDR3 spells CSARDSDRVFEQFF. CDR3 DNA sequence: TGCAGTGCTAGAGATTCAGACAGGGTCTTTGAGCAGTTCTTC.

This chain joins TRBV5-1 and TRBJ2-1, with TRBD2 as a possible D gene (6 bases). Germline V CDR1 and CDR2: SGHRS, YFSETQ. The CDR3 covers 15 residues. The V gene lost 2 bases and the J gene lost 6 bases, with 15 bases spanning the gap. The CDR3 spells CASSLRESLANEQFF. Written as DNA, the CDR3 is TGCGCCAGCAGCTTACGGGAGAGTCTGGCCAATGAGCAGTTCTTC.

This clonotype was found once. This chain uses TRBV13 with TRBJ1-1, with 7 bases fitting TRBD1. V lost 3 bases to trimming and J lost 5 bases; unmatched junction nucleotides: 9. This CDR3 comprises 15 residues. Germline values: CDR1 PRHDT, CDR2 FYEKMQ (reference sequence). CDR3 sequence: CASSLRQGGWTEAFF. In nucleotides, the CDR3 is TGTGCCAGCAGCTTGAGACAGGGAGGGTGGACTGAAGCTTTCTTT. Complete variable domain (other parts from reference TRBV13 and TRBJ1-1): AAGVIQSPRHLIKEKRETATLKCYPIPRHDTVYWYQQGPGQDPQFLISFYEKMQSDKGSIPDRFSAQQFSDYHSELNMSSLELGDSALYFCASSLRQGGWTEAFFGQGTRLTVV.

In this sample, this clonotype turned up many times. The chain uses TRBV4-3 and TRBJ2-1, with TRBD2 as a possible D gene (7 bases). This CDR3 region has 17 residues. The germline CDR1 and CDR2 sequences are LGHNA and YSLEER. V lost 4 bases and J lost 1, with 17 bases in between. As DNA, the CDR3 is TGCGCCAGCAGCCCGAATTGGGAGGGGGTATCCTACAATGAGCAGTTCTTC. Its translation is CASSPNWEGVSYNEQFF.

This chain connects TRBV20-1 to TRBJ2-7; D ambiguous. Per germline, CDR1 DFQATT and CDR2 SNEGSKA (reference sequence). V gave up 6 bases and J gave up 0 bases, with 18 bases separating them. The CDR3 contains 15 residues. CDR3 DNA: TGCAGTGCCTATCCCCTTGGGATGATCTCCTACGAGCAGTACTTC. Translating gives CSAYPLGMISYEQYF.

In the case of this clonotype: Since a much larger clone is just one base distant, this may be a read error. The V call is TRBV11-2, the J call TRBJ1-2, with a weak D call TRBD1 (5 bases). This CDR3 contains 13 residues. CDR1 and CDR2 (germline): SGHAT, FQNNGV. V lost 5 bases and J lost 0, with 7 bases in between. In DNA form, the CDR3 reads TGTGCCAGCAGCGAGACAGCTAACTATGGCTACACCTTC. This encodes CASSETANYGYTF.

This clonotype was seen repeatedly, ten times or more. V gene TRBV7-2 combines with J gene TRBJ2-5; D remains unclear. This CDR3 spans 12 amino acids. Germline V lookup: CDR1 SGHTA, CDR2 FQGNSA. V gave up 4 bases and J gave up 4 bases, with 7 bases separating them. The CDR3 sequence: CASSSGPETQYF. The CDR3 DNA reads TGTGCCAGCAGCTCTGGACCAGAGACCCAGTACTTC.

This clonotype was seen many times. The rearrangement links TRBV9 to TRBJ2-2; tentative D call: TRBD1 (5 bases). The germline gives CDR1 SGDLS, CDR2 YYNGEE. V was pared by 3 bases and J by 7 bases, with 19 bases between. CDR3 length: 16 amino acids. The CDR3 DNA reads TGTGCCAGCAGCGAGGGGTCGACGGAATCTATCGGGGAGCTGTTTTTT. This sequence encodes CASSEGSTESIGELFF.

This rearrangement joins TRBV28 to TRBJ1-3; D remains ambiguous. CDR3 length: 15 amino acids. V lost 1 base to trimming and J lost 0 bases, with 7 bases between them. The germline gives CDR1 MDHEN, CDR2 SYDVKM. CDR3 sequence: CASSLFALSGNTIYF. The CDR3 DNA follows: TGTGCCAGCAGTTTATTCGCCCTCTCTGGAAACACCATATATTTT.

This clonotype was recorded at least ten times. V gene TRBV4-3 combines with J gene TRBJ1-1, with a tentative D call TRBD1 (6 bases). V dropped 2 bases and J dropped 2 bases, with 15 bases sitting between them. The CDR3 totals 16 residues. CDR1 and CDR2 from the germline V gene are LGHNA and YSLEER. The CDR3 is CASSQSPQGINTEAFF. The CDR3 region has the DNA TGCGCCAGCAGCCAATCCCCACAGGGTATAAACACTGAAGCTTTCTTT.

In its sample, this clonotype was seen many times. This chain connects TRBV10-3 to TRBJ2-5, with D perhaps TRBD1 (6 bases). Germline CDR1 and CDR2: ENHRY and SYGVKD. Trimming removed 0 bases from V and 7 bases from J, with 9 bases in between. The length of the CDR3 is 13 residues. CDR3 DNA sequence: TGTGCCATCAGTGAGTCCCGAGGGGGGACCCAGTACTTC. It yields the protein CAISESRGGTQYF.

This clonotype was seen repeatedly, ten times or more. This chain uses TRBV7-6 with TRBJ2-5, with TRBD2 matching 7 bases. V trimming: 2 bases; J trimming: 5 bases; junction bases outside the gene matches: 2. Per the germline V gene, CDR1 is SGHVS and CDR2 is FNYEAQ. CDR3 length equals 13 residues. CDR3 DNA: TGTGCCAGCAGCTTAATCGGGAGGGAGACCCAGTACTTC. Translated: CASSLIGRETQYF.

Many counts were recorded for this clonotype. CDR3 in amino acids: CASSHRTGGLETQYF. CDR3 nucleotide sequence: TGCGCCAGCAGCCATCGGACAGGGGGGCTTGAGACCCAGTACTTC. The chain links TRBV5-1 to TRBJ2-5; 10 bases agree with TRBD1. Germline trimming cut 4 bases from V and 5 bases from J; bases unmatched to any gene: 8. This CDR3 region has 15 residues. Germline V gene lookup returns CDR1 SGHRS and CDR2 YFSETQ.